This TCR beta chain was retrieved from a study of blood T cell repertoires in COVID-19. The overall study: There were acute and convalescent COVID-19 samples, and they came from the United States, Italy and Spain. T cells, B-cell-depleted T cells, or PBMCs provided the cDNA or gDNA that served as material.

Generated by immunoSEQ multiplex PCR, the TCRdb table keeps only in-frame clones and is missing some. The table has some 180,000 clones, approximately 83% seen once. Followed over time, Seattle patients had been enrolled while infection was active. CDR1 is LGHNT and CDR2 is FRNRAP in the germline V gene. Between the trimmed V and J ends, which lost 4 bases and 1 base, there was a span of 7 bases. The CDR3 totals 13 residues. The sample taken for sequencing was peripheral blood. The TCR originated in a woman between 40 and 55 years old with COVID-19, enrolled during active disease. The V gene is TRBV12-5, the J gene TRBJ1-1, with D perhaps matching TRBD1 (6 bases). The CDR3: CASGSQGNTEAFF. DNA for the CDR3: TGTGCTAGTGGTTCACAGGGGAACACTGAAGCTTTCTTT.